This is a list of T cell receptor beta chains from one sample in a study of cytomegalovirus exposure and HLA in healthy donors. The protocol was immunoSEQ multiplex PCR, while the TCRdb copy is restricted to in-frame clones and leaves out a portion. There are some 76,000 clones in the sample; around 94% occur only once, and less than 2.5% lies in the top ten. The sequenced sample was PBMCs. These receptors originate from a woman aged 18-35 years in good health and CMV-seronegative. The conserved cysteine and the conserved F or W are not part of the CDR3 here. Fields, in order: V gene, CDR3 protein.

v_call: TRBV7-8
cdr3_aa: ASQTGGGTYEQY

v_call: TRBV10-1
cdr3_aa: ASSKGLAGGIDTQY

v_call: TRBV4-1
cdr3_aa: ASSQGTALSYEQY

v_call: TRBV15
cdr3_aa: ATSRDWATQY

v_call: TRBV19
cdr3_aa: ASSTGTSGGTDTQY

v_call: TRBV2
cdr3_aa: ASSEGTREGEQY

v_call: TRBV2
cdr3_aa: ASSEEAGYNEQF

v_call: TRBV27
cdr3_aa: ASSATSGRGTGELF

v_call: TRBV14
cdr3_aa: ASSQPGTGASYEQY

v_call: TRBV2
cdr3_aa: ASSVGQGGYEKLF

v_call: TRBV9
cdr3_aa: ASSGPLGQAPNEQY

v_call: TRBV19
cdr3_aa: ASRQGSQPQH

v_call: TRBV9
cdr3_aa: ASSSDVGGSAYNEQF

v_call: TRBV5-4
cdr3_aa: ASSHRDRGISDGYT

v_call: TRBV5-5
cdr3_aa: ASSPRGTFEQY

v_call: TRBV6-5
cdr3_aa: ASSYGGSPYEQY

v_call: TRBV5-6
cdr3_aa: ASSSAGGAFLNTEAF

v_call: TRBV5-1
cdr3_aa: ASSLGGPGEEKLF

v_call: TRBV5-1
cdr3_aa: ASSFGGSEGYT

v_call: TRBV5-6
cdr3_aa: ARRGRGAGDYGYT

v_call: TRBV4-1
cdr3_aa: ASSLRTSGSRSYNEQF

v_call: TRBV27
cdr3_aa: ASSPQGGIYGYT

v_call: TRBV9
cdr3_aa: ASSVKGNPGHGNEKLF

v_call: TRBV19
cdr3_aa: GTGTSEAF

v_call: TRBV30
cdr3_aa: AWAPPGQGLNTEAF

v_call: TRBV7-2
cdr3_aa: ASSQDSTLPYPLH

v_call: TRBV9
cdr3_aa: ASSAREAGDRGYT

v_call: TRBV28
cdr3_aa: ASRPGLLYGYT

v_call: TRBV18
cdr3_aa: ATPSGGSANTGELF

v_call: TRBV7-9
cdr3_aa: ASSLVPGQAYGYT

v_call: TRBV7-2
cdr3_aa: ASSPTGLVYNEQF

v_call: TRBV7-9
cdr3_aa: ASSLSQGAGTGELF

v_call: TRBV10-3
cdr3_aa: AIGAGADTEAF

v_call: TRBV4-1
cdr3_aa: ASSHLSGVRNEQY

v_call: TRBV23-1
cdr3_aa: ASSHNQPQH

v_call: TRBV14
cdr3_aa: ASRRDRVGKQY

v_call: TRBV29-1
cdr3_aa: SGGASGSYNEQF

v_call: TRBV7-9
cdr3_aa: ASSPMAGLPTGELF

v_call: TRBV27
cdr3_aa: ASKGLWNTGELF

v_call: TRBV11-3
cdr3_aa: ASSREMNTEAF